Presented here are 9 T cell receptor beta chains from one specimen sequenced in a study of blood T cells in healthy people across ages. Then a second PCR, running about 6 to 12 cycles, was carried out with a sample-barcoded 5' primer and a J-beta primer mix. TCRdb recomputed calls from the 5' RACE reads with MiXCR, one row per CDR3 protein. The sample has around 800,000 distinct CDR3 sequences; 35% to 50% are singletons. The sequenced sample was blood. All receptors derive from an older man in good health.

This clonotype was recorded at least ten times. This chain uses TRBV29-1 with TRBJ2-1, with D unclear. The CDR3 length is 12 residues. Trimming pared 6 bases from V and 7 bases from J, leaving 13 bases between. Per germline, CDR1 SQVTM and CDR2 ANQGSEA. The CDR3 DNA sequence: TGCAGCGTCGAAACCGCTTTGAATGAGCAGTTCTTC. It encodes CSVETALNEQFF.

V is TRBV20-1 and J is TRBJ1-6; the D gene is possibly TRBD1 (6 bases). Germline V CDR1 and CDR2: DFQATT, SNEGSKA (reference sequence). There are 17 residues in the CDR3. Trimming removed 1 base from V and 4 bases from J, with 17 bases in between. CDR3 amino acids: CSARGPARGLYNSPLHF. CDR3 in DNA: TGCAGTGCTAGAGGCCCAGCCAGGGGCCTATATAATTCACCCCTCCACTTT.

The chain couples TRBV7-9 to TRBJ2-3; 11 nucleotides agree with TRBD2. CDR1 is SEHNR, CDR2 FQNEAQ, per germline (reference sequence). The CDR3 contains 17 residues. V shed 5 bases, J shed 0 bases, and the junction held 7 bases outside the gene matches. CDR3 sequence reads: CASSRWGLAASTDTQYF. The CDR3, as DNA: TGTGCCAGCAGCCGATGGGGACTAGCGGCCAGCACAGATACGCAGTATTTT. Full variable domain (missing parts from reference TRBV7-9 and TRBJ2-3): DTGVSQNPRHKITKRGQNVTFRCDPISEHNRLYWYRQTLGQGPEFLTYFQNEAQLEKSRLLSDRFSAERPKGSFSTLEIQRTEQGDSAMYLCASSRWGLAASTDTQYFGPGTRLTVL.

This chain uses TRBV28 with TRBJ2-3, with D hard to call. V lost 4 bases and J lost 0, with 14 bases in between. Germline CDR1 MDHEN, CDR2 SYDVKM. This CDR3 is 16 amino acids long. In DNA, the CDR3 is TGTGCCAGCAGTTCCCTCCCGCACCCTAGCACAGATACGCAGTATTTT. Encoded protein: CASSSLPHPSTDTQYF.

The chain combines TRBV9 with TRBJ2-7; D remains unclear. V gave up 3 bases and J gave up 7 bases, with 8 bases separating them. There are 11 residues in the CDR3. CDR1 and CDR2 from the germline V gene are SGDLS and YYNGEE. CDR3 sequence: CASSAGSEQYF. CDR3 bases: TGTGCCAGCAGCGCAGGCAGTGAGCAGTACTTC.

This clonotype was recorded at least ten times. The chain joins TRBV18 to TRBJ2-1; possible D gene TRBD2, 7 bases. The CDR3 contains 16 residues. V dropped 2 bases and J dropped 5 bases, with 16 bases sitting between them. Germline lookup yields CDR1 KGHSH and CDR2 LQKENI. The CDR3 coding sequence is TGTGCCAGCTCACCATCGGGGGGCCATGGAAACAATGAGCAGTTCTTC. Protein: CASSPSGGHGNNEQFF.

The chain joins TRBV3-1 to TRBJ2-5; TRBD2 agrees at 8 bases. The better agreement between TRBJ2-7 and the DNA end casts doubt on the J call. This CDR3 is 15 amino acids long. The germline V gene has CDR1 LGHDT and CDR2 YNNKEL (reference sequence). The chain's CDR3 is CASSQPGLGDYEQYF. CDR3 nucleotides: TGTGCCAGCAGCCAGCCGGGACTAGGTGACTACGAGCAGTACTTC.

The V call is TRBV4-1, the J call TRBJ2-5, with D possibly TRBD2 on 6 matching bases. The CDR3 contains 13 residues. The V and J ends lost 4 bases and 7 bases respectively, with 13 bases between them. CDR1 MGHRA and CDR2 YSYEKL come from the germline V gene. CDR3 in amino acids: CASSPRREGTQYF. The CDR3 nucleotides are TGCGCCAGCAGCCCGAGGCGGGAAGGGACCCAGTACTTC.

This clonotype was seen more than once but under ten times. A much larger clone differs from this one at a single base, so this may be a read error. The V call is TRBV12-3 or TRBV12-4, the J call TRBJ2-2; 11 bases are shared with TRBD2. The CDR3 spans 15 residues. Germline trimming cut 5 bases from V and 1 base from J; bases unmatched to any gene: 0. CDR3 DNA sequence: TGTGCCAGCAGTACTAGCGGGGGGAACACCGGGGAGCTGTTTTTT. It is translated as CASSTSGGNTGELFF.